These T cell receptor beta chains were read from a single sample in a study of T cell responses to AZD1222 COVID-19 vaccine. Libraries were prepared by immunoSEQ multiplex PCR; TCRdb keeps only in-frame clonotypes and omits some of them. The data contain tens of thousands of clones, more than 70% of them singletons. The source material was peripheral blood, sampled 28 days after the second dose of the MenACWY control vaccine. The source is an adult who received the MenACWY meningococcal vaccine as a control. The CDR3 runs from the conserved cysteine through the conserved F or W. The D gene is left open where the match is weak. Expanded clones get a size class; other rows say once, few or many, or leave the size out.

clone_size	v_call	j_call	d_call	cdr3_nt	cdr3_aa
NA	TRBV4-3	TRBJ2-7	TRBD2	TGCGCCAGCAGCCCAAGCGGGGGGGCCATCGAGCAGTACTTC	CASSPSGGAIEQYF
NA	TRBV11-2	TRBJ1-1	NA	TGTGCCAGCAGCTTAGATCGGACACATCGAGAAGCTTTCTTT	CASSLDRTHREAFF
once	TRBV30	TRBJ2-2	TRBD2	TGTGCCTGGACGCGGGGGGTGGTCACCGGGGAGCTGTTTTTT	CAWTRGVVTGELFF
few	TRBV9	TRBJ1-6	TRBD1	TGTGCCAGCAGCGAGGACAGGGGATTTTCGGATAATTCACCCCTCCACTTT	CASSEDRGFSDNSPLHF
NA	TRBV6-5	TRBJ1-3	NA	TGTGCCAGCAGTCGAAAGGGAGCTGGAAACACCATATATTTT	CASSRKGAGNTIYF
few	TRBV30	TRBJ1-1	TRBD1	TGTGCCTGGAGTGTACACGGGACAGGGGGAAATACTGAAGCTTTCTTT	CAWSVHGTGGNTEAFF
NA	TRBV6-1	TRBJ2-1	TRBD2	TGTGCCAGCAGTGCTGGACTAGCGGCCAAGAGCTCCTACAATGAGCAGTTCTTC	CASSAGLAAKSSYNEQFF
NA	TRBV6-1	TRBJ2-5	TRBD1	TGTGCCAGCAGTGAAGGAGACAGGGGGGCCCAGTACTTC	CASSEGDRGAQYF
NA	TRBV6-5	TRBJ2-7	NA	TGTGCCAGCAGTCGGCAGGGGTCCTACGAGCAGTACTTC	CASSRQGSYEQYF
NA	TRBV5-8	TRBJ1-6	NA	TGTGCCAGCAGCTTGCAAGGGGGAATAAATTCACCCCTCCACTTT	CASSLQGGINSPLHF
once	TRBV6-5	TRBJ1-3	NA	TGTGCCAGCAGTTCCGATTTAGGCAGCGGGGCCATATATTTT	CASSSDLGSGAIYF
NA	TRBV7-9	TRBJ1-5	NA	TGTGCCAGCAGTACGGAGGGCAATCAGCCCCAGCATTTT	CASSTEGNQPQHF
NA	TRBV12-3/TRBV12-4	TRBJ1-1	NA	TGTGCCAGCAGCCGGGACGCCAACACTGAAGCTTTCTTT	CASSRDANTEAFF
NA	TRBV6-5	TRBJ1-2	TRBD1	TGTGCCAGCAAGAATACAGGGGATAGTGACTATGGCTACACCTTC	CASKNTGDSDYGYTF
NA	TRBV3-1/TRBV3-2	TRBJ2-1	NA	TGTGCCAGCAGCCAAGAGCTAGCTAGGAACAATGAGCAGTTCTTC	CASSQELARNNEQFF
NA	TRBV6-2/TRBV6-3	TRBJ2-3	TRBD2	TGTGCCAGCAGTTTGGGACTAGCGGGGGGTTTTGATACGCAGTATTTT	CASSLGLAGGFDTQYF
once	TRBV19	TRBJ1-6	TRBD1	TGTGCCAGTAGCCTGGGACAGGGAATTTCACCCCTCCACTTT	CASSLGQGISPLHF
once	TRBV5-8	TRBJ2-5	NA	TGTGCCAGCAGCCGGCAGCAAGAGACCCAGTACTTC	CASSRQQETQYF
NA	TRBV5-6	TRBJ2-2	NA	TGTGCCAGCAGCTTGGGGGATAACACCGGGGAGCTGTTTTTT	CASSLGDNTGELFF
NA	TRBV7-9	TRBJ1-1	TRBD1	TGTGCCAGCAGCCAGGGACAGGGTGAAGCTTTCTTT	CASSQGQGEAFF
NA	TRBV6-5	TRBJ1-5	TRBD1	TGTGCCAGCAGTAAAACAGGGGTGGGGCAGCCCCAGCATTTT	CASSKTGVGQPQHF
NA	TRBV11-2	TRBJ1-2	NA	TGTGCCAGCAGCTCCTCGAGGGGTATTATCGGCTACACCTTC	CASSSSRGIIGYTF
few	TRBV6-5	TRBJ1-5	NA	TGTGCCAGCAGTTACGGGAGGGGAAGCAATCAGCCCCAGCATTTT	CASSYGRGSNQPQHF
NA	TRBV4-1	TRBJ1-2	NA	TGCGCCAGCAGCCAAGAACGGACGATAAACCTCTACACCTTC	CASSQERTINLYTF
NA	TRBV25-1	TRBJ1-4	NA	TGTGCCAGCAGTGGGCCTGGCTTGGAAAAACTGTTTTTT	CASSGPGLEKLFF